This T cell receptor beta chain was observed in a study of graft-versus-host responses after intestinal transplantation. This clone has just a few counts. Its target is unknown. Sequencing was performed with immunoSEQ multiplex PCR; in TCRdb, only in-frame clones are kept and a portion is missing. Among around 84,000 clones listed, around four fifths were seen once. Sample: unstimulated CD8+ T cells sorted from spleen or lymph node cells, taken before intestinal transplant. The receptor was derived from a human donor who received an intestinal transplant.

Here the CDR3 reads CASSPGEGADYEQYF. DNA for the CDR3: TGTGCCAGTAGCCCAGGGGAGGGGGCAGACTACGAGCAGTACTTC. The chain carries TRBV19 and TRBJ2-7; D tentatively fits TRBD1 or TRBD2 (7 bases each). Trimming removed 6 bases from V and 3 bases from J, with 18 bases in between. The germline V gene encodes CDR1 LNHDA and CDR2 SQIVND (reference sequence). The CDR3 runs to 15 residues.